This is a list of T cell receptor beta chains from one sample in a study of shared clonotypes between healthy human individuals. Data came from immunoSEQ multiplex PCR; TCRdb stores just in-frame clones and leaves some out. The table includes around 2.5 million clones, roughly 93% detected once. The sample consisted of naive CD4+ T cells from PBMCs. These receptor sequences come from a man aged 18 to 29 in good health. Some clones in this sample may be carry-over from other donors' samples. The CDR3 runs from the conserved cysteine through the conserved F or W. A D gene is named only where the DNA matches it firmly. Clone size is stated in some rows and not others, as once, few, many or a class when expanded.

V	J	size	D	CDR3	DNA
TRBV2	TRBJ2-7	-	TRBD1	CASSERTGLREQYF	TGTGCCAGCAGTGAGCGGACAGGGCTTCGGGAGCAGTACTTC
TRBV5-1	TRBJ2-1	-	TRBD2	CASSLALADSNNEQFF	TGCGCCAGCAGCTTGGCACTAGCGGATTCGAACAATGAGCAGTTCTTC
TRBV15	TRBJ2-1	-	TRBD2	CATRQAGVPNEQFF	TGTGCCACCCGACAAGCGGGAGTCCCCAATGAGCAGTTCTTC
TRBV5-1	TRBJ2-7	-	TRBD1	CASTPTGGVYEQYF	TGCGCCAGCACCCCGACAGGGGGCGTTTACGAGCAGTACTTC
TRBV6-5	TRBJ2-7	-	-	CASRGSSSYEQYF	TGTGCCAGCAGAGGTAGTTCGTCCTACGAGCAGTACTTC
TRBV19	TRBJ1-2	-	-	CASSTSKDGFYGYTF	TGTGCCAGTAGTACATCTAAGGACGGTTTCTATGGCTACACCTTC
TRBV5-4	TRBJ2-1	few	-	CASSLDSYNEQFF	TGTGCCAGCAGCTTGGATTCTTACAATGAGCAGTTCTTC
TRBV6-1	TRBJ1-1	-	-	CASSPTGATEAFF	TGTGCCAGCAGTCCTACGGGGGCGACTGAAGCTTTCTTT
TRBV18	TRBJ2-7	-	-	CASSGGASYEQYF	TGTGCCAGCTCCGGCGGCGCCTCCTACGAGCAGTACTTC
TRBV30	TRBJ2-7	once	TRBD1	CAWGDRFEQYF	TGTGCCTGGGGGGACAGATTCGAGCAGTACTTC
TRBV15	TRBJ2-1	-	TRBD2	CATSMMGGSSYNEQFF	TGTGCCACCAGCATGATGGGGGGGAGCTCCTACAATGAGCAGTTCTTC
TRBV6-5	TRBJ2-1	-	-	CASSSRRGSSYNEQFF	TGTGCCAGCAGTTCGCGCCGCGGAAGCTCCTACAATGAGCAGTTCTTC
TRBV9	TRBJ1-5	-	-	CASSVGPGQPQHF	TGTGCCAGCAGCGTAGGCCCCGGTCAGCCCCAGCATTTT
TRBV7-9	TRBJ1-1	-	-	CASSSPPQTTEAFF	TGTGCCAGCAGCTCCCCCCCCCAAACAACTGAAGCTTTCTTT
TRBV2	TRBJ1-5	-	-	CAGRTDSNQPQHF	TGTGCCGGTAGGACAGATAGCAATCAGCCCCAGCATTTT
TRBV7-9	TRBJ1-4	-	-	CASSLGGGTTNEKLFF	TGTGCCAGCAGCTTAGGCGGAGGCACAACTAATGAAAAACTGTTTTTT
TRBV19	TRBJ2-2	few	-	CASSIVGGTGELFF	TGTGCCAGTAGTATCGTAGGGGGAACCGGGGAGCTGTTTTTT
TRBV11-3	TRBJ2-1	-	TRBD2	CASSLRGAGASGSNEQFF	TGTGCCAGCAGCTTGAGGGGCGCGGGGGCTAGCGGGAGTAATGAGCAGTTCTTC
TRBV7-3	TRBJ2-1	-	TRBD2	CASSAGTSGYNEQFF	TGTGCCAGCAGCGCCGGCACTAGCGGTTACAATGAGCAGTTCTTC
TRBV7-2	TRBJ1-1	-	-	CASSFHSGVGLEAFF	TGTGCCAGCAGCTTCCACTCGGGCGTGGGCCTTGAAGCTTTCTTT
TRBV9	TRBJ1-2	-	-	CASSLRGGRYGYTF	TGTGCCAGCAGCCTGAGGGGCGGCCGATATGGCTACACCTTC
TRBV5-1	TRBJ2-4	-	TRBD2	CASSSRTSGRAKNIQYF	TGCGCCAGCAGCTCCCGGACTAGCGGGAGAGCCAAAAACATTCAGTACTTC
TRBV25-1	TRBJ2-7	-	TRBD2	CASSRGTSGYEQYF	TGTGCCAGCAGTAGAGGGACTAGCGGCTACGAGCAGTACTTC
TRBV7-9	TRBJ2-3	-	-	CASSLRSATTDTQYF	TGTGCCAGCAGCCTGCGGAGCGCAACCACAGATACGCAGTATTTT
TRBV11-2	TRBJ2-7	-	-	CASSWGQFYEQYF	TGTGCCAGCAGCTGGGGACAATTCTACGAGCAGTACTTC
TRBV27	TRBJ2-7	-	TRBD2	CASSLLGEGRREQYF	TGTGCCAGCAGTTTATTGGGGGAGGGGAGAAGGGAGCAGTACTTC
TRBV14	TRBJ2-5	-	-	CASSQRRAGSVETQYF	TGTGCCAGCAGCCAACGGAGGGCGGGGAGCGTGGAGACCCAGTACTTC
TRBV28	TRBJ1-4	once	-	CASSYNDGLNEKLFF	TGTGCCAGCAGTTACAACGACGGCCTAAATGAAAAACTGTTTTTT
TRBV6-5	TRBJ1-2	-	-	CASSYEPATDNYGYTF	TGTGCCAGCAGTTACGAGCCAGCGACAGATAACTATGGCTACACCTTC
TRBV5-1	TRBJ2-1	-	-	CASSLGSIYNEQFF	TGCGCCAGCAGCTTGGGGTCCATTTACAATGAGCAGTTCTTC
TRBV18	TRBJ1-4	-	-	CASSPSGRRNEKLFF	TGTGCCAGCTCACCATCGGGACGGCGAAATGAAAAACTGTTTTTT
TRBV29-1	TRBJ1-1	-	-	CSVAGLRSPTEAFF	TGCAGCGTCGCGGGGTTAAGGAGTCCGACTGAAGCTTTCTTT
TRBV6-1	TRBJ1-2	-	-	CASRQLGHYGYTF	TGTGCCAGCAGACAACTAGGGCACTATGGCTACACCTTC
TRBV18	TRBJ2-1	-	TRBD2	CASSPPIQSSGRPYNEQFF	TGTGCCAGCTCACCACCGATTCAGTCTAGCGGGAGGCCCTACAATGAGCAGTTCTTC
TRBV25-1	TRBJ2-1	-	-	CASTNYYNEQFF	TGTGCCAGCACTAACTACTACAATGAGCAGTTCTTC
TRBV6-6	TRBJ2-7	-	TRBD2	CASSSRGLAGYEQYF	TGTGCCAGCAGTTCCCGGGGACTAGCGGGCTACGAGCAGTACTTC
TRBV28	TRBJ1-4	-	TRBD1	CASSFPGTGNEKLFF	TGTGCCAGCAGTTTTCCCGGGACAGGGAATGAAAAACTGTTTTTT
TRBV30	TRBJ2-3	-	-	CAWSVGSTDTQYF	TGTGCCTGGAGTGTCGGGAGCACAGATACGCAGTATTTT